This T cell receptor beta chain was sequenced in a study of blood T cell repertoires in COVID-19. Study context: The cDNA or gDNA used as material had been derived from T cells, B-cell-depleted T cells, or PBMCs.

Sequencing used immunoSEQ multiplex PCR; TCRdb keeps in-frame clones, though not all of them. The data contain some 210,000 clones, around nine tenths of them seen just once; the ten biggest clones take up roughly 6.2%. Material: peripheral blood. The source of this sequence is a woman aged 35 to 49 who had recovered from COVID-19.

CDR3 protein: CAIKQGASGNQPQHF. CDR3 DNA: TGTGCCATCAAACAGGGGGCCTCGGGCAATCAGCCCCAGCATTTT. The chain recombines TRBV10-3 with TRBJ1-5, with 9 bases aligning to TRBD1. CDR1 is ENHRY, CDR2 SYGVKD, per germline. CDR3 size: 15 residues. J gave up 2 bases and V 7 bases, and 6 bases lay outside the gene matches.